The next 23 T cell receptor beta chains were all read from a single sample in a study of Ad26.COV2.S vaccination and SARS-CoV-2 variants. The treatment: some 20 received Ad26.COV2.S at low or high dose, single or two shots; 5 received placebo; per-sample allocation not given. It was on day 63 after the first vaccine or placebo injection that samples were taken. Method: immunoSEQ multiplex PCR; TCRdb's copy keeps in-frame clones and lacks some. Counted here are 350,000 to 500,000 clones, roughly nine tenths occurring once; the ten biggest clones make up around 2.5%. The sample consisted of peripheral blood, taken in a trial of Ad26.COV2.S vaccine versus placebo. The receptors were gathered from a person between 18 and 65 years old who received the Ad26.COV2.S COVID-19 vaccine or a placebo.

V gene TRBV7-2 combines with J gene TRBJ2-2; D may be TRBD2 (6 bases). Germline assignment: CDR1 SGHTA and CDR2 FQGNSA. There are 15 residues in the CDR3. Between the trimmed V and J ends, which lost 6 bases and 5 bases, there was a span of 16 bases. The CDR3 sequence: CASRGRLAGTGELFF. CDR3 nucleotides: TGTGCCAGCAGGGGAAGGCTGGCGGGGACCGGGGAGCTGTTTTTT.

This clone has more than one count but fewer than ten. The gene calls are TRBV27 and TRBJ1-5, with D possibly being TRBD1 (6 bases). The CDR3 extends over 14 amino acids. CDR1 and CDR2 from the germline V gene are MNHEY and SMNVEV (reference sequence). The germline V and J ends were trimmed by 5 bases and 5 bases, with 13 bases remaining between them. Here the CDR3 DNA reads TGTGCCAGCAGTATAGGGGGGGCGGATCAGCCCCAGCATTTT. This encodes CASSIGGADQPQHF.

V gene TRBV23-1 combines with J gene TRBJ2-5, with unresolved D. TRBV23-1 is an open reading frame whose function is uncertain. V was pared by 4 bases and J by 5 bases, with 8 bases between. This CDR3 has 12 amino acids. Here the CDR3 DNA reads TGCGCCAGCAGTCTGGGTCGGGAGACCCAGTACTTC. As protein: CASSLGRETQYF.

The chain has TRBV7-2 and TRBJ2-4; D perhaps matches TRBD2 (5 bases). Trimming removed 0 bases from V and 8 bases from J, with 8 bases in between. Per germline, CDR1 SGHTA and CDR2 FQGNSA. This CDR3 contains 13 residues. CDR3 in amino acids: CASSLARRDIQYF. DNA of the CDR3: TGTGCCAGCAGCTTAGCGCGGCGGGACATTCAGTACTTC. The full variable domain, rest sourced from reference TRBV7-2 and TRBJ2-4, is GAGVSQSPSNKVTEKGKDVELRCDPISGHTALYWYRQSLGQGLEFLIYFQGNSAPDKSGLPSDRFSAERTGGSVSTLTIQRTQQEDSAVYLCASSLARRDIQYFGAGTRLSVL.

Only one count was recorded for this clone. The chain recombines TRBV9 with TRBJ2-2; D is possibly TRBD2 (5 bases). The CDR3 totals 16 residues. CDR1 is SGDLS and CDR2 is YYNGEE in the germline V gene. Trimming cost V 4 bases and J 1 base, with 14 bases left between them. This CDR3 reads CASSPRGDRNTGELFF. The CDR3, as DNA: TGTGCCAGCAGCCCCCGGGGAGATAGGAACACCGGGGAGCTGTTTTTT. Complete variable domain (other parts from reference TRBV9 and TRBJ2-2): DSGVTQTPKHLITATGQRVTLRCSPRSGDLSVYWYQQSLDQGLQFLIQYYNGEERAKGNILERFSAQQFPDLHSELNLSSLELGDSALYFCASSPRGDRNTGELFFGEGSRLTVL.

The V gene is TRBV7-8, the J gene TRBJ1-1; a weak D match, TRBD1 (5 bases). Deletions cut 6 bases from V and 1 base from J, with 15 bases between. Germline V gene lookup returns CDR1 SGHVS and CDR2 FQNEAQ. The CDR3 has 15 residues. In DNA form, the CDR3 reads TGTGCCAGCAGTGGTTGGGGGGAGTCGAACACTGAAGCTTTCTTT. The encoded protein is CASSGWGESNTEAFF.

The chain is built from TRBV6-6 and TRBJ2-5, with D perhaps matching TRBD2 (6 bases). This CDR3 is built from 12 residues. Germline V gives CDR1 MNHNY, CDR2 SVGAGI (reference sequence). With 8 bases removed from V and 5 bases from J, the gap between germline ends came to 12 bases. CDR3 coding DNA: TGTGCCAGCGGGGCTAGCGTGGAGACCCAGTACTTC. Protein: CASGASVETQYF.

Only a few counts were recorded for this clone. This CDR3 reads CASRAQDGPRGEQYF. In DNA form, the CDR3 reads TGTGCCAGTAGGGCGCAAGACGGACCCCGGGGCGAGCAGTACTTC. V and J are TRBV19 and TRBJ2-7, with D possibly TRBD2 on 5 matching bases. V was shortened by 6 bases and J by 6 bases, with 21 bases between the two germline ends. Germline V gene data show CDR1 as LNHDA and CDR2 as SQIVND (reference sequence). The CDR3 has 15 residues.

This clone was seen only once. The CDR3 bases are TGCAGTGTTCTCGGGACATACGAGCAGTACGTC. As protein: CSVLGTYEQYV. This rearrangement joins TRBV20-1 to TRBJ2-7; D is possibly TRBD1 (6 bases). Trimming took off 7 bases at V and 4 bases at J, with 11 bases between the two ends. Germline CDR1 DFQATT, CDR2 SNEGSKA (reference sequence). The CDR3 consists of 11 residues.

This chain joins TRBV7-9 and TRBJ2-7; possibly TRBD2 for D (6 bases). CDR3 length: 13 residues. The germline CDR1 and CDR2 sequences are SEHNR and FQNEAQ (reference sequence). V lost 1 base and J lost 5, with 9 bases in between. The CDR3 region is CASSLGGGDEQYF. Here the CDR3 DNA reads TGTGCCAGCAGCTTAGGTGGAGGGGACGAGCAGTACTTC.

The chain links TRBV19 to TRBJ1-5; 9 bases are a match to TRBD1. The CDR3 runs to 14 residues. Germline lookup yields CDR1 LNHDA and CDR2 SQIVND (reference sequence). Trimming at V came to 7 bases and at J to 7 bases, leaving 8 bases not matched to a gene. CDR3: CASTQGQGLQPQHF. The CDR3 nucleotides are TGTGCCAGTACCCAGGGACAGGGCTTGCAGCCCCAGCATTTT.

The CDR3, as DNA: TGTGCCAGCAGCTTAGTGGAAGGACTAGCGGGAGATACGCAGTATTTT. It yields the protein CASSLVEGLAGDTQYF. The chain employs TRBV7-9 and TRBJ2-3; 11 nucleotides align to TRBD2. The germline CDR1 and CDR2 sequences are SEHNR and FQNEAQ (reference sequence). V lost 1 base to trimming and J lost 5 bases; unmatched junction nucleotides: 5. The CDR3 length is 16 residues. Together with reference TRBV7-9 and TRBJ2-3, the CDR3 gives the full variable domain: DTGVSQNPRHKITKRGQNVTFRCDPISEHNRLYWYRQTLGQGPEFLTYFQNEAQLEKSRLLSDRFSAERPKGSFSTLEIQRTEQGDSAMYLCASSLVEGLAGDTQYFGPGTRLTVL.

This chain connects TRBV7-2 to TRBJ2-7, with 7 bases identical to TRBD1. This CDR3 is built from 15 residues. CDR1 SGHTA and CDR2 FQGNSA come from the germline V gene. The J segment lost 2 bases and the V segment lost 1 base, leaving 5 bases of the junction unmatched. The chain's CDR3 is CASSLGGQRTYEQYF. CDR3 coding DNA: TGTGCCAGCAGCTTAGGGGGACAGAGAACCTACGAGCAGTACTTC.

V gene TRBV7-7 combines with J gene TRBJ2-2; the match to TRBD2 covers 7 bases. This CDR3 is built from 15 residues. The V and J ends lost 6 bases and 1 base, in that order; junction bases with no gene match: 5. Germline V gene lookup returns CDR1 SSHAT and CDR2 FNYEAQ (reference sequence). The CDR3 here is CASSPLAGNTGELFF. CDR3 DNA: TGTGCCAGCAGTCCCTTAGCGGGGAACACCGGGGAGCTGTTTTTT.

This sequence joins TRBV18 and TRBJ2-4; 7 nucleotides agree with TRBD1. The CDR3 sequence is 15 residues long. CDR1 and CDR2 (germline): KGHSH, LQKENI. The trim removed 1 base at V and 1 base at J, leaving 1 base unmatched. The CDR3 nucleotides read TGTGCCAGCTCACCACAGGGGGCCGCCAAAAACATTCAGTACTTC. Its translation is CASSPQGAAKNIQYF. The full variable domain, with the rest looked up from reference TRBV18 and TRBJ2-4, is NAGVMQNPRHLVRRRGQEARLRCSPMKGHSHVYWYRQLPEEGLKFMVYLQKENIIDESGMPKERFSAEFPKEGPSILRIQQVVRGDSAAYFCASSPQGAAKNIQYFGAGTRLSVL.

The V call is TRBV9, the J call TRBJ2-1; 9 nucleotides match TRBD1. J gave up 2 bases and V 4 bases, and 1 base lay outside the gene matches. The CDR3 has 14 amino acids. Germline CDR1 is SGDLS and CDR2 is YYNGEE. The CDR3 spells CASSRDRAYNEQFF. The CDR3 DNA reads as TGTGCCAGCAGCCGGGACAGGGCCTACAATGAGCAGTTCTTC.

CDR3 protein: CASSQARRETQYF. The CDR3 nucleotides are TGTGCCAGCAGCCAAGCTAGAAGGGAGACCCAGTACTTC. The chain joins TRBV4-2 to TRBJ2-5; D unclear. Looked up from germline, CDR1 is LGHNA and CDR2 is YNFKEQ. CDR3 length: 13 amino acids. V lost 1 base to trimming and J lost 5 bases, with 8 bases between them.

The sample holds a few counts of this clone. V is TRBV6-5 and J is TRBJ1-6, with 8 bases matching TRBD1. V was clipped by 0 bases and J by 13 bases; unmatched bases: 8. The CDR3 sequence is 15 residues long. Germline assignment: CDR1 MNHEY and CDR2 SVGAGI. The chain's CDR3 is CASSYSGQALDPLHF. CDR3 nucleotide sequence: TGTGCCAGCAGTTACTCGGGACAGGCCTTGGATCCCCTCCACTTT.

The chain links TRBV7-9 to TRBJ1-5; the D is unclear. Between the trimmed V and J ends, which lost 1 base and 7 bases, there was a span of 11 bases. Germline loops: CDR1 SEHNR, CDR2 FQNEAQ (reference sequence). CDR3 length: 14 amino acids. The CDR3 DNA follows: TGTGCCAGCAGCTTAGGGAGTTTTGGGCAGCCCCAGCATTTT. As protein: CASSLGSFGQPQHF.

This sequence joins TRBV7-9 and TRBJ1-1; D call uncertain. The CDR3 has 11 residues. The ends were cut back, 5 bases at V and 8 bases at J, with 9 bases in the middle. Germline V gives CDR1 SEHNR, CDR2 FQNEAQ (reference sequence). This CDR3 is CASSRRREAFF. In DNA, the CDR3 is TGTGCCAGCAGCCGACGGAGGGAAGCTTTCTTT.

This chain uses TRBV7-2 with TRBJ1-1; no reliable D call. Trimming left V 3 bases short and J 5 bases short, with 10 bases between. Germline V lookup: CDR1 SGHTA, CDR2 FQGNSA. This CDR3 has 13 residues. The CDR3 protein is CASSLGGATEAFF. In DNA form, the CDR3 reads TGTGCCAGCAGCTTGGGAGGCGCAACTGAAGCTTTCTTT.

The chain combines TRBV6-5 with TRBJ1-2; 7 bases are shared with TRBD1. With 6 bases clipped from V and 4 bases from J, the junction kept 5 bases outside the gene matches. The CDR3 consists of 13 residues. Germline loops: CDR1 MNHEY, CDR2 SVGAGI. The CDR3 loop is CASRPGQLYGYTF. The CDR3 bases are TGTGCCAGCAGACCGGGACAGCTCTATGGCTACACCTTC.

The rearrangement links TRBV4-2 to TRBJ2-1; 12 bases are a match to TRBD2. Germline V lookup: CDR1 LGHNA, CDR2 YNFKEQ. The CDR3 totals 16 residues. The V segment lost 0 bases and the J segment 4 bases; nucleotides outside the gene matches: 1. The CDR3 DNA reads TGTGCCAGCAGCCAAGAGGGGACTAGCGGGTACAATGAGCAGTTCTTC. Its translation: CASSQEGTSGYNEQFF.